There are many counts of the clone carrying this T cell receptor beta chain. TCRbeta library preparation incorporated unique molecular identifiers. MiXCR, applied by TCRdb to the PCR reads, yields one record per CDR3 protein. The sample carries fewer than 120,000 distinct CDR3 sequences, 10% recorded once. V lost 7 bases and J lost 1; bases outside the gene matches: 12. This CDR3 has 17 residues. Germline V gene lookup returns CDR1 SGHRS and CDR2 YFSETQ. The data stem from a study of T-cell reconstitution after alpha-beta-depleted transplantation in children. The sequencing used PBMCs from the stem cell graft donor, collected from the stem cell graft. The chain has TRBV5-1 and TRBJ2-3; 10 nucleotides match TRBD2. This TCR was sampled from a human donor who donated a stem cell graft to a child with acute lymphoblastic leukemia. The CDR3 loop reads CASSERTSGWGTDTQYF. The CDR3 DNA reads TGCGCCAGCTCCGAAAGGACTAGCGGATGGGGCACAGATACGCAGTATTTT.